The entry that follows covers one TCR beta chain sequence. Its target is not known. The record originates from a study of shared clonotypes between healthy human individuals. Points from the study as a whole: Few donors limited the genetic and exposure-history diversity represented. Generation probability values for non-shared clonotypes were lower than those for clonotypes shared by all four donors.

Investigators spread the genomic DNA of each subset evenly over several immunoSEQ plates. For sorted subsets, roughly 210 ng DNA per replicate equaled about 31,000 T cell genomes. The protocol was immunoSEQ multiplex PCR, while the TCRdb copy is restricted to in-frame clones and leaves out a portion. The sample lists about 2.4 million clones, over 85% occurring once. Sequenced: naive CD4+ T cells sorted from blood. Indicated subset: CD45RA+ positively selected. The clonotype originates from a man aged 18 to 30 in good health.

The CDR3 sequence: CASSVASGLSTEAFF. The CDR3 DNA reads TGTGCCAGCAGCGTAGCGAGTGGACTGAGCACTGAAGCTTTCTTT. The chain joins TRBV9 to TRBJ1-1; D uncertain. V was trimmed by 0 bases and J by 4 bases, leaving 13 bases between them. The CDR3 is 15 residues long. Germline CDR1 SGDLS, CDR2 YYNGEE.